A single sample is the source of the 15 T cell receptor beta chains below, sequenced in a study of shared clonotypes between healthy human individuals. The assay was immunoSEQ multiplex PCR, and TCRdb's table has in-frame clones only and misses some. The repertoire holds roughly 500,000 clones, with 90% to 96% as singletons. The specimen was naive CD4+ T cells sorted from blood. The subset is: CD45RA+ positively selected. The receptors originated from a woman between 25 and 40 years old in good health.

J is TRBJ2-2 and V is TRBV11-3, with 13 bases fitting TRBD2. This CDR3 spans 18 amino acids. The junction had 13 bases not matched to a gene; V was cut back by 5 bases and J by 7 bases. The V gene's germline CDR1 is SGHNT and CDR2 YENEEA. CDR3 loop: CASSIITGTSGTGGELFF. The CDR3 region has the DNA TGTGCCAGCAGCATCATAACTGGGACTAGCGGGACGGGCGGGGAGCTGTTTTTT.

This clone came up once. The rearrangement links TRBV7-2 to TRBJ2-7; 7 bases match TRBD2. The germline gives CDR1 SGHTA, CDR2 FQGNSA. This CDR3 comprises 15 residues. Unmatched junction bases numbered 8, after V lost 1 base and J lost 5 bases. The CDR3: CASSLDGREINEQYF. The CDR3 region has the DNA TGTGCCAGCAGCTTAGACGGGCGGGAGATCAACGAGCAGTACTTC.

The gene calls are TRBV21-1 and TRBJ2-1; the table calls TRBD2, which could not be checked here. TRBV21-1 is given as a pseudogene. This CDR3 comprises 21 residues. CDR3 nucleotides: TGTGCCAGCAGTTTACAGCTACGAGGACTAAAAAGAGGGAATTCCTACAATGAGCAGTTCTTC. As protein: CASSLQLRGLKRGNSYNEQFF.

The sample holds one count of this clone. The genes are TRBV4-2 and TRBJ1-3; no definite D call. Between the trimmed V and J ends, which lost 4 bases and 1 base, there was a span of 14 bases. Germline-derived CDR1 and CDR2 are LGHNA and YNFKEQ. The CDR3 has 16 residues. The CDR3 bases are TGTGCCAGCAGCCTCGATGGCAGGCATTCTGGAAACACCATATATTTT. Protein sequence: CASSLDGRHSGNTIYF.

The chain employs TRBV10-3 and TRBJ2-1, with 7 bases fitting TRBD1. Trimming at V came to 0 bases and at J to 5 bases, leaving 4 bases not matched to a gene. Germline V gene lookup returns CDR1 ENHRY and CDR2 SYGVKD. The CDR3 is 15 amino acids. Here the CDR3 reads CAISESRQGNNEQFF. In DNA, the CDR3 is TGTGCCATCAGTGAGTCGAGACAGGGCAACAATGAGCAGTTCTTC.

The rearrangement uses TRBV5-1 and TRBJ2-7; TRBD2 aligns across 13 bases. V was clipped by 4 bases and J by 0 bases; unmatched bases: 4. Per the germline V gene, CDR1 is SGHRS and CDR2 is YFSETQ. The CDR3 loop spans 16 amino acids. CDR3 bases: TGCGCCAGCAGCCTGACTAGCGGGAGGCCCTCCTACGAGCAGTACTTC. Protein product: CASSLTSGRPSYEQYF. The variable domain in full, completed from reference TRBV5-1 and TRBJ2-7, reads KAGVTQTPRYLIKTRGQQVTLSCSPISGHRSVSWYQQTPGQGLQFLFEYFSETQRNKGNFPGRFSGRQFSNSRSEMNVSTLELGDSALYLCASSLTSGRPSYEQYFGPGTRLTVT.

V gene TRBV4-1 combines with J gene TRBJ2-2; 9 nucleotides agree with TRBD1. The V segment lost 3 bases and the J segment 7 bases; nucleotides outside the gene matches: 6. CDR1 is MGHRA and CDR2 is YSYEKL in the germline V gene. This CDR3 is 15 amino acids long. CDR3 in amino acids: CASSHPQGASGELFF. CDR3 DNA sequence: TGCGCCAGCAGCCATCCACAGGGGGCGAGCGGGGAGCTGTTTTTT.

This rearrangement joins TRBV4-1 to TRBJ1-1, with D perhaps matching TRBD1 (5 bases). CDR1 MGHRA and CDR2 YSYEKL come from the germline V gene. The germline V and J ends were trimmed by 1 base and 1 base, with 10 bases remaining between them. This CDR3 has 15 amino acids. The CDR3 coding sequence is TGCGCCAGCAGCCAAGTGGGACCAAAGAACACTGAAGCTTTCTTT. Residues: CASSQVGPKNTEAFF.

J is TRBJ2-5 and V is TRBV7-9, with TRBD2 matching over 8 bases. The DNA end is a closer match to TRBJ2-7, so the J assignment may be wrong. CDR3 size: 15 residues. The germline CDR1 and CDR2 sequences are SEHNR and FQNEAQ (reference sequence). The CDR3 reads CASSLETSGNYEQYF. DNA of the CDR3: TGTGCCAGCAGCTTAGAAACTAGCGGAAACTACGAGCAGTACTTC.

This clone was recorded once. The V call is TRBV5-6, the J call TRBJ2-7; D may be TRBD1 (5 bases). Germline CDR1 SGHDT, CDR2 YYEEEE. V was cut by 1 base and J by 3 bases, with 8 bases left in between. CDR3 size: 13 residues. This CDR3 is CASSLNRNYEQYF. In DNA, the CDR3 is TGTGCCAGCAGCTTGAACAGGAACTACGAGCAGTACTTC.

The CDR3 DNA reads TGCGCCAGCAGTGAGAGGAGCGGGTCTAGGGAGCAGTACTTC. Translating it yields CASSERSGSREQYF. The chain recombines TRBV10-1 with TRBJ2-5; D possibly corresponds to TRBD2 (6 bases). CDR1 WNHNN and CDR2 SYGVQD come from the germline V gene (reference sequence). The CDR3 spans 14 residues. V lost 2 bases and J 11 bases, leaving 18 bases between the germline ends.

V is TRBV4-1 and J is TRBJ2-6, with D perhaps TRBD1 or TRBD2 (5 bases each). CDR1 and CDR2 from the germline V gene are MGHRA and YSYEKL. The V gene lost 1 base and the J gene lost 1 base, with 11 bases spanning the gap. CDR3 size: 17 residues. CDR3 loop: CASSQVVRGSGANVLTF. CDR3 bases: TGCGCCAGCAGCCAAGTGGTGAGGGGTTCTGGGGCCAACGTCCTGACTTTC.

The chain combines TRBV7-8 with TRBJ2-7; weak D call: TRBD2 (6 bases). Trimming cost V 4 bases and J 2 bases, with 9 bases left between them. This CDR3 is built from 13 residues. CDR1 is SGHVS and CDR2 is FQNEAQ in the germline V gene. The DNA of the CDR3 is TGTGCCAGCAGCTACCGCGGGGCCTACGAGCAGTACTTC. This encodes CASSYRGAYEQYF.

V usage is TRBV4-2 and J usage is TRBJ2-2, with D unresolved. Trimming shortened V by 0 bases and J by 5 bases, and 13 bases separated the two germline ends. The CDR3 contains 16 residues. Germline values: CDR1 LGHNA, CDR2 YNFKEQ. The CDR3 sequence is CASSQDVGLLTGELFF. The CDR3 DNA reads TGTGCCAGCAGCCAAGATGTAGGCTTACTGACCGGGGAGCTGTTTTTT.

The chain carries TRBV10-3 and TRBJ1-5; TRBD1 is a possible D gene (5 bases). This CDR3 is built from 13 residues. Germline V gives CDR1 ENHRY, CDR2 SYGVKD. Trimming shortened V by 6 bases and J by 6 bases, and 12 bases separated the two germline ends. The CDR3 region is CAISPGGGQPQHF. The CDR3 nucleotides read TGTGCCATCAGCCCCGGGGGGGGTCAGCCCCAGCATTTT.